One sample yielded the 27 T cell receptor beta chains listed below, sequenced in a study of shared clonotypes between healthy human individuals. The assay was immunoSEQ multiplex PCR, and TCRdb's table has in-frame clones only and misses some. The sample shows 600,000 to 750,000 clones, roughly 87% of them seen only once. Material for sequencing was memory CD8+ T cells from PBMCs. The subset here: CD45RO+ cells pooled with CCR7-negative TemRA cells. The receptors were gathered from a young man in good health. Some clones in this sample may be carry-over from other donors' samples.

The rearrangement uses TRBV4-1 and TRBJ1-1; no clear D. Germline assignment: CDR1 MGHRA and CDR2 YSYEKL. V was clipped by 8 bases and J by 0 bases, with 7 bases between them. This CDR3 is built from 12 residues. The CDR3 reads CASRGVNTEAFF. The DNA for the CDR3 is TGCGCCAGCCGCGGGGTGAACACTGAAGCTTTCTTT.

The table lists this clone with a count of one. The chain's CDR3 is CASSQVLRPDTQYF. In DNA form, the CDR3 reads TGTGCCAGCAGCCAAGTATTAAGGCCAGATACGCAGTATTTT. The chain recombines TRBV14 with TRBJ2-3, with D unresolved. The CDR3 runs to 14 residues. From germline, CDR1 is SGHDN and CDR2 FVKESK. V lost 1 base and J lost 4, with 9 bases in between.

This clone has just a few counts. CDR3 loop: CASSPDSYSNQPQHF. CDR3 in DNA: TGTGCCAGCAGTCCGGACAGCTATAGCAATCAGCCCCAGCATTTT. The chain is built from TRBV28 and TRBJ1-5; D is perhaps TRBD1 (6 bases). V gave up 5 bases and J gave up 0 bases, with 11 bases separating them. Germline V gives CDR1 MDHEN, CDR2 SYDVKM. The CDR3 sequence is 15 residues long.

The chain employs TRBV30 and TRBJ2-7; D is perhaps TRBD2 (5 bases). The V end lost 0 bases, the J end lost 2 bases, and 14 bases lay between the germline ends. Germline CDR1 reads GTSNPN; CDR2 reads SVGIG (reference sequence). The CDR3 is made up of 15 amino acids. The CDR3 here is CAWSVPTGKAYEQYF. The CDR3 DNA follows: TGTGCCTGGAGTGTCCCGACGGGAAAAGCCTACGAGCAGTACTTC.

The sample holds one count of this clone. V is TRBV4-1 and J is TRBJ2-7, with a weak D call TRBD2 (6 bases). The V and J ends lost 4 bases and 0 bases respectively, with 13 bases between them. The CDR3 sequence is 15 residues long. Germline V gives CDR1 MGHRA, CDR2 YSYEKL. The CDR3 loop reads CASSLGGLSSYEQYF. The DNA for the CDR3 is TGCGCCAGCAGCCTGGGGGGTCTGAGCTCCTACGAGCAGTACTTC.

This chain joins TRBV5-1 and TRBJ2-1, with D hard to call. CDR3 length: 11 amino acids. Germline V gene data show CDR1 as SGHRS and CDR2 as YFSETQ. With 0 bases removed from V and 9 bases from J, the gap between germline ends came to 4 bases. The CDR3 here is CASSLGFEQFF. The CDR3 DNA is TGCGCCAGCAGCTTGGGTTTTGAGCAGTTCTTC.

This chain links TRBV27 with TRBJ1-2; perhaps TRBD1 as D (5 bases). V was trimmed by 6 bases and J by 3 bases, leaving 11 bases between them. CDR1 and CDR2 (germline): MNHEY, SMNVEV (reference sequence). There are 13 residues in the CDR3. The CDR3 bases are TGTGCCAGCAGCGGGGGACGGTACTATGGCTACACCTTC. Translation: CASSGGRYYGYTF.

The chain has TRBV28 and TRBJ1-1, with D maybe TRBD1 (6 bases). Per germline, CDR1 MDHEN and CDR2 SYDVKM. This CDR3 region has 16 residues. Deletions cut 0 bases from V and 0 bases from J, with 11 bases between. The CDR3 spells CASSLWSGTMNTEAFF. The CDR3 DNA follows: TGTGCCAGCAGTTTATGGTCCGGGACAATGAACACTGAAGCTTTCTTT.

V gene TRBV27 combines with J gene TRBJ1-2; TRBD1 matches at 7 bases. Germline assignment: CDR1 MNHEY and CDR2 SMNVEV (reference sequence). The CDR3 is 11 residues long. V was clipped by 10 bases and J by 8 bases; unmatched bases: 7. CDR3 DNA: TGTGCCACCCAGGGGGGCTCCGGCTACACCTTC. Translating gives CATQGGSGYTF.

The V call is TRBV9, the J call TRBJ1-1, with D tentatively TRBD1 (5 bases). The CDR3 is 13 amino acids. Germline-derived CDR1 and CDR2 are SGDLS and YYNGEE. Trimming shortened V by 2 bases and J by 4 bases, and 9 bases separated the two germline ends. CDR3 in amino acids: CASSVGHLTEAFF. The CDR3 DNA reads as TGTGCCAGCAGCGTTGGACACCTCACTGAAGCTTTCTTT.

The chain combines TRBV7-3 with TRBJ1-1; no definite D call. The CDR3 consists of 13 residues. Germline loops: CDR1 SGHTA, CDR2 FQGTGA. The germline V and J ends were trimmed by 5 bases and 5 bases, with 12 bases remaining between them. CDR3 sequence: CASSRVDGTEAFF. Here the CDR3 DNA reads TGTGCCAGCAGCCGAGTTGATGGTACTGAAGCTTTCTTT.

Here the CDR3 reads CASRHRQPYGYTF. CDR3 DNA sequence: TGTGCCAGCAGACACCGACAGCCTTATGGCTACACCTTC. The chain carries TRBV28 and TRBJ1-2; maybe TRBD1 (5 bases). CDR1 is MDHEN, CDR2 SYDVKM, per germline. CDR3 length: 13 residues. Deletions cut 6 bases from V and 5 bases from J, with 13 bases between.

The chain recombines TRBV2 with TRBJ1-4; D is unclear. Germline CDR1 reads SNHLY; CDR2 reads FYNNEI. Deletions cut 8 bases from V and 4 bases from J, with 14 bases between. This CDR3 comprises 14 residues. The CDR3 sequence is CASSQERSNEKLFF. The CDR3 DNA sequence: TGTGCCAGCTCCCAGGAACGGAGTAATGAAAAACTGTTTTTT.

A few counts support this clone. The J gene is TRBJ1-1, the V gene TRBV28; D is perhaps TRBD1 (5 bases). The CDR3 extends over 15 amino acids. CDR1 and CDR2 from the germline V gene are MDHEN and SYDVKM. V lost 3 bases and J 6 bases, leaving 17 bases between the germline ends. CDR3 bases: TGTGCCAGCAGTTTCTCTCCCGGGGGGTCGGCTGAAGCTTTCTTT. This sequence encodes CASSFSPGGSAEAFF.

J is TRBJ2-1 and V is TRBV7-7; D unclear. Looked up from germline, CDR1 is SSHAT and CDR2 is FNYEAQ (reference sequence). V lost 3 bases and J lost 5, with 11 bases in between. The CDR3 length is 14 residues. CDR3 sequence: CASSFSPRDNEQFF. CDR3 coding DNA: TGTGCCAGCAGCTTTTCCCCTCGAGACAATGAGCAGTTCTTC.

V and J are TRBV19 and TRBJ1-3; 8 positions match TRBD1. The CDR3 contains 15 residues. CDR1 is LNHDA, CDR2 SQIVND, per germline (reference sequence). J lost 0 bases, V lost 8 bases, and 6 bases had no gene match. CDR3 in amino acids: CASQQGVSSGNTIYF. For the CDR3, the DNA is TGTGCCAGTCAACAGGGGGTGAGCTCTGGAAACACCATATATTTT.

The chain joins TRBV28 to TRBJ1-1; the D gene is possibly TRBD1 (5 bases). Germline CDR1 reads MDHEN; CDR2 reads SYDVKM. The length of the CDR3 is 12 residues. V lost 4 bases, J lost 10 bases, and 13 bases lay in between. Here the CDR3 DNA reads TGTGCCAGCAGTTGGTATGGGGGAGGAGCTTTCTTT. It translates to CASSWYGGGAFF.

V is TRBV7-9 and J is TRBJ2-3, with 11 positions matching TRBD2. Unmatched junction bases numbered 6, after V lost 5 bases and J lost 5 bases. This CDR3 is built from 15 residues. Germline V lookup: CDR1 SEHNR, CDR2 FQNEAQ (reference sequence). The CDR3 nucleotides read TGTGCCAGCAGCGGGACTAGCGGTGAAAGAGATACGCAGTATTTT. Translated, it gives CASSGTSGERDTQYF.

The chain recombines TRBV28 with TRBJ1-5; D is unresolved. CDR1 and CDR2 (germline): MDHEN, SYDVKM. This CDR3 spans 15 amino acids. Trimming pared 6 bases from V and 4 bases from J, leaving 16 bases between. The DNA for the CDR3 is TGTGCCAGCAGCTACGACATCGCTGTGAATCAGCCCCAGCATTTT. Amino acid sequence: CASSYDIAVNQPQHF.

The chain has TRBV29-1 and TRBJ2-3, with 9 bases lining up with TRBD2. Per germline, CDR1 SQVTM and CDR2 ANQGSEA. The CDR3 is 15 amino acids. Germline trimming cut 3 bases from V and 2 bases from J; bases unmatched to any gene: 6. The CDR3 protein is CSVDESGRPTDTQYF. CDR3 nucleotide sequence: TGCAGCGTTGATGAGAGCGGGAGGCCCACAGATACGCAGTATTTT.

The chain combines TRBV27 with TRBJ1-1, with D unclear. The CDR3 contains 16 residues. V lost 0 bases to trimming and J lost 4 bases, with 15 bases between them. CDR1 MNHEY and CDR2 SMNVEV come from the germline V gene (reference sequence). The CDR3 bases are TGTGCCAGCAGTTTATCCCCCCCGGGCAGGCCCACTGAAGCTTTCTTT. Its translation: CASSLSPPGRPTEAFF.

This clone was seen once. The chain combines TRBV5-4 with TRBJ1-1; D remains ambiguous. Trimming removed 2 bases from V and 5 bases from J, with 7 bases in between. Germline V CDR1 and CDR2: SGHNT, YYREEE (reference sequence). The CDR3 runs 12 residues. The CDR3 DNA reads TGTGCCAGCAGCTTTTCCAGGACTGAAGCTTTCTTT. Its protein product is CASSFSRTEAFF. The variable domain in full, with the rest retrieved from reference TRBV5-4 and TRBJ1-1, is ETGVTQSPTHLIKTRGQQVTLRCSSQSGHNTVSWYQQALGQGPQFIFQYYREEENGRGNFPPRFSGLQFPNYSSELNVNALELDDSALYLCASSFSRTEAFFGQGTRLTVV.

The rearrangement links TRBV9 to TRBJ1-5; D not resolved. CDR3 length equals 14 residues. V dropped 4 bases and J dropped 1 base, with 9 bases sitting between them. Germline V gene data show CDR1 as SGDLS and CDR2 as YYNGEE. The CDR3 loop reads CASSSGVSNQPQHF. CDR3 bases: TGTGCCAGCAGCAGCGGGGTGAGCAATCAGCCCCAGCATTTT.

The CDR3 is CASSYSWAKSTDTQYF. DNA for the CDR3: TGTGCCAGCAGTTACTCGTGGGCGAAAAGCACAGATACGCAGTATTTT. The rearrangement joins TRBV6-5 to TRBJ2-3; D gene unclear. V gave up 0 bases and J gave up 0 bases, with 10 bases separating them. Germline V gives CDR1 MNHEY, CDR2 SVGAGI. The CDR3 loop spans 16 amino acids.

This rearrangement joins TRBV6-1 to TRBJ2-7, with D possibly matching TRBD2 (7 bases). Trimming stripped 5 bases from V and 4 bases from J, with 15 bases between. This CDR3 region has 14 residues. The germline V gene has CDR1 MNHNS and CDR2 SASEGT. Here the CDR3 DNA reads TGTGCCAGCAGTTCGTTCGGGGGGCCTTACGAGCAGTACTTC. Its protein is CASSSFGGPYEQYF.

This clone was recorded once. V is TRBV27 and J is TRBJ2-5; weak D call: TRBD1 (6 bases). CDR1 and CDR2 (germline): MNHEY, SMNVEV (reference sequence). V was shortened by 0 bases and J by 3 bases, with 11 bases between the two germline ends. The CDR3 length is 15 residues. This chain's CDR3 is CASSLSAGAKETQYF. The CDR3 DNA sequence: TGTGCCAGCAGTTTATCAGCAGGGGCGAAAGAGACCCAGTACTTC.

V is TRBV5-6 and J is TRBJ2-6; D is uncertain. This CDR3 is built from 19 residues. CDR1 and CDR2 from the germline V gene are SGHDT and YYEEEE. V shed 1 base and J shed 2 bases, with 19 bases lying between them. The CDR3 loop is CASSLMMGYRAPGANVLTF. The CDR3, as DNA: TGTGCCAGCAGCTTGATGATGGGGTATAGAGCCCCTGGGGCCAACGTCCTGACTTTC.